The T cell receptor (beta chain) under discussion was sequenced for a study of T cell responses to AZD1222 COVID-19 vaccine. Study results and limitations: When two AZD1222 doses had been given, Spike-specific TCR breadth and depth rose. After the peak T cell response, and only then, were repertoires sampled. Donors were chiefly white British, with a greater number of females, and clonal diversity was perhaps underestimated. Spike-spanning, vaccine-associated CD4 TCRs were dominant at 160-218 and 743-854.

V was cut by 7 bases and J by 6 bases, with 7 bases left in between. Germline V gives CDR1 MNHEY, CDR2 SVGAGI. This CDR3 contains 11 residues. Details on this clone: Its target is unknown.

Generated by immunoSEQ multiplex PCR, the TCRdb table keeps only in-frame clones and is missing some. Seen here are 150,000 or so clones, nearly 90% observed once, and the top ten hold around 5%. This material consisted of peripheral blood, taken on day 0 of AZD1222 vaccination. This TCR was recovered from an adult in good health. V gene TRBV6-5 combines with J gene TRBJ2-1; TRBD2 might be the D (6 bases). CDR3 sequence reads: CASMGGNEQFF. CDR3 in DNA: TGTGCCAGCATGGGGGGCAATGAGCAGTTCTTC.